This T cell receptor beta chain was recorded in a study of blood T cell repertoires in COVID-19. Study-level information: COVID-19 samples from acute and convalescent phases originated in the United States, Italy and Spain. The analysed material was cDNA or gDNA that came from T cells, B-cell-depleted T cells, or PBMCs.

The CDR3 loop spans 18 amino acids. CDR1 and CDR2 from the germline V gene are LGHDT and YNNKEL (reference sequence). V was trimmed by 4 bases and J by 6 bases, leaving 22 bases between them. Per the authors' pipeline: Quantification of nucleated cells was approximated via reference gene primer amplification. The method was immunoSEQ multiplex PCR; TCRdb's version includes in-frame clones alone and lacks a portion of them. V, J and clone size were drawn from that table, and D and trimming were deduced from the DNA. The sample contains 300,000 to 400,000 clones, 87% of which appear only once. The clonotype was recovered from a woman in her 50s who had recovered from COVID-19. Sequencing input: peripheral blood. The chain couples TRBV3-1 (or the pseudogene TRBV3-2) to TRBJ1-6; D is possibly TRBD1 (6 bases). In DNA form, the CDR3 reads TGTGCCAGCAGCCGATTGACAGGATCCTTCGGGCGTAATTCACCCCTCCACTTT. As protein: CASSRLTGSFGRNSPLHF.